This record covers a single T cell receptor beta chain. The data belong to a study of cytomegalovirus exposure and HLA in healthy donors. The PCR contained 60 Vbeta and 13 Jbeta primers. The data were produced by immunoSEQ multiplex PCR, yet TCRdb's version contains in-frame clones alone and is incomplete. Here the sample spans 85,000 to 100,000 clones, 64% being singletons. The TCR sequence derives from a man between 60 and 70 years old in good health and CMV-seronegative. Specimen: PBMCs.

The DNA for the CDR3 is TGTGCCAGCAGCAAAGCGCTTTGGGACAAGACTGAAGCTTTCTTT. As protein: CASSKALWDKTEAFF. The chain recombines TRBV21-1 with TRBJ1-1; the table's D call of TRBD1 was not tested on the DNA. TRBV21-1 corresponds to a pseudogene. The CDR3 is 15 amino acids.